The 17 T cell receptor beta chains given below trace back to one sample, sequenced in a study of blood T cells in healthy people across ages. Combining a sample-barcoded 5' primer with a J-beta primer mix, a second PCR ran for about 7 to 12 cycles. TCRdb re-derived calls from the 5' RACE reads in MiXCR, one entry per CDR3 protein. Of 550,000 to 650,000 distinct CDR3 sequences in the sample, about 30% were seen once. Specimen: blood. Every receptor here comes from an elderly woman in good health.

This clonotype has at least ten counts. The chain is built from TRBV20-1 and TRBJ1-2; D is unclear. Germline V gene data show CDR1 as DFQATT and CDR2 as SNEGSKA (reference sequence). This CDR3 region has 8 residues. The CDR3 coding sequence is TGCAGCCCCCCTGGGTACACCTTC. Translated: CSPPGYTF.

This clonotype was counted only a few times. One end of the junction does not line up with germline, which may come from a read error. CDR3 residues: CANSCGDRGGDTQYF. In DNA, the CDR3 is TGTGCCAACAGCTGTGGGGACAGGGGTGGAGATACGCAGTATTTT. The V gene is TRBV11-2, the J gene TRBJ2-3; 10 bases are shared with TRBD1. The CDR3 runs 15 residues. Germline CDR1 and CDR2: SGHAT and FQNNGV.

The rearrangement uses TRBV7-2 and TRBJ2-1, with 8 bases lining up with TRBD2. V lost 5 bases, J lost 5 bases, and 11 bases stayed unmatched. This CDR3 has 16 residues. CDR1 is SGHTA and CDR2 is FQGNSA in the germline V gene. CDR3 region: CASSRGGGGHDNEQFF. CDR3 bases: TGTGCCAGCAGCCGGGGGGGCGGGGGCCACGACAATGAGCAGTTCTTC.

In its sample, this clonotype was seen a few times. This rearrangement joins TRBV18 to TRBJ1-1; 7 bases are a match to TRBD1. Germline CDR1 KGHSH, CDR2 LQKENI. The CDR3 consists of 17 residues. V shed 3 bases, J shed 1 base, and the junction held 11 bases outside the gene matches. The CDR3 DNA sequence: TGTGCCAGCTCACCTTACACGATGAGGACAGGGAACACTGAAGCTTTCTTT. Residues: CASSPYTMRTGNTEAFF.

The chain employs TRBV20-1 and TRBJ1-2; D gene ambiguous. This CDR3 is 12 amino acids long. With 6 bases removed from V and 4 bases from J, the gap between germline ends came to 12 bases. From germline, CDR1 is DFQATT and CDR2 SNEGSKA (reference sequence). The CDR3 DNA follows: TGCAGTGCCCGCCGGGATTCCTATGGCTACACCTTC. It encodes CSARRDSYGYTF.

About this clonotype itself: This may be a read error: a much more frequent sequence differs by one nucleotide. The chain recombines TRBV12-3 or TRBV12-4 with TRBJ2-1; 7 bases map to TRBD1. V was pared by 5 bases and J by 10 bases, with 14 bases of the junction left unmatched. CDR3 length: 15 amino acids. CDR3 loop: CASSPTGTASYEQFF. CDR3 coding DNA: TGTGCCAGCAGTCCGACCGGGACAGCCTCCTACGAGCAGTTCTTC.

This clonotype has only a few counts. A much larger clone differs from this one at a single base, so this may be a read error. The rearrangement joins TRBV7-2 to TRBJ2-6; D might be TRBD1 (5 bases). Germline CDR1 and CDR2: SGHTA and FQGNSA. The CDR3 is made up of 18 amino acids. The CDR3 region has the DNA TGTGCCAGCAGCTTAGTCCCGAGCCCCAGCTCTGGGGCCAACGTCCGGACTTTC. Translation: CASSLVPSPSSGANVRTF.

This clonotype occurred a few times. At one of its ends the junction is not consistent with the germline gene, which may arise from a read error. J is TRBJ2-5 and V is TRBV20-1, with 11 bases lining up with TRBD2. Germline V CDR1 and CDR2: DFQATT, SNEGSKA (reference sequence). The CDR3 spans 14 residues. CDR3 bases: TGCAGTGCTCCTAGCGGGGGGTGGCAAGGGACCCAGTACTTC. Residues: CSAPSGGWQGTQYF.

This clonotype has at least ten counts. CDR3 residues: CASSLSPPASISGANVLTF. The DNA for the CDR3 is TGTGCCAGCAGCTTATCCCCTCCCGCCTCGATATCTGGGGCCAACGTCCTGACTTTC. This chain connects TRBV7-6 to TRBJ2-6; D call uncertain. Germline V gives CDR1 SGHVS, CDR2 FNYEAQ. CDR3 length: 19 residues. The V end was cut by 2 bases, the J end by 1 base, with 18 bases between.

This clonotype was seen ten or more times. The chain uses TRBV6-1 and TRBJ2-3; a weak D match, TRBD1 (5 bases). V lost 6 bases and J lost 6, with 16 bases in between. The CDR3 sequence is 14 residues long. CDR1 is MNHNS, CDR2 SASEGT, per germline. DNA of the CDR3: TGTGCCAGCAGGACGGACACCGGCGTCGATACGCAGTATTTT. Encoded protein: CASRTDTGVDTQYF.

This clonotype was seen more than once but under ten times. This chain joins TRBV20-1 and TRBJ2-5; 7 bases are a match to TRBD2. The CDR3 is 14 amino acids. Germline V lookup: CDR1 DFQATT, CDR2 SNEGSKA (reference sequence). V lost 0 bases, J lost 5 bases, and 6 bases stayed unmatched. CDR3: CSARERTRRETQYF. DNA for the CDR3: TGCAGTGCTAGAGAGCGGACTAGGCGCGAGACCCAGTACTTC.

This clonotype showed up just a few times. The J gene is TRBJ1-2, the V gene TRBV5-1; 8 nucleotides match TRBD1. Germline CDR1 reads SGHRS; CDR2 reads YFSETQ. CDR3 length equals 14 residues. V lost 3 bases to trimming and J lost 2 bases; unmatched junction nucleotides: 3. This CDR3 reads CASSWGQDNYGYTF. Here the CDR3 DNA reads TGCGCCAGCAGCTGGGGACAGGACAACTATGGCTACACCTTC.

At least ten counts were recorded for this clonotype. CDR3 in amino acids: CATSRDRPDYNEQFF. As DNA, the CDR3 is TGTGCCACCAGCAGAGATCGGCCCGACTACAATGAGCAGTTCTTC. The gene calls are TRBV15 and TRBJ2-1; D ambiguous. V lost 0 bases, J lost 3 bases, and 9 bases lay in between. CDR3 length equals 15 residues. The germline V gene has CDR1 LNHNV and CDR2 YYDKDF (reference sequence).

This clonotype has at least ten counts. The chain links TRBV2 to TRBJ2-4, with D hard to call. The germline V gene has CDR1 SNHLY and CDR2 FYNNEI. Trimming shortened V by 2 bases and J by 4 bases, and 12 bases separated the two germline ends. The CDR3 runs 15 residues. The CDR3 spells CASSERVQLKNIQYF. CDR3 DNA sequence: TGTGCCAGCAGTGAAAGGGTACAGCTAAAAAACATTCAGTACTTC.

There are many counts of this clonotype. The V gene is TRBV6-6, the J gene TRBJ1-5, with TRBD1 as a possible D gene (5 bases). Germline CDR1 is MNHNY and CDR2 is SVGAGI (reference sequence). V lost 10 bases and J lost 0, with 10 bases in between. The CDR3 has 13 residues. Here the CDR3 DNA reads TGTGCCAATGCGGGGGGTAGCAATCAGCCCCAGCATTTT. It encodes CANAGGSNQPQHF.

The J gene is TRBJ2-1, the V gene TRBV7-8; 8 nucleotides agree with TRBD2. Matching the DNA end better, TRBJ2-7 makes the J call doubtful. The CDR3 extends over 15 amino acids. In germline, CDR1 is SGHVS, CDR2 FQNEAQ. The CDR3 DNA is TGTGCCAGCAGCCCAGCCGGGGGGGCCTACAACGAGCAGTACTTC. The encoded protein is CASSPAGGAYNEQYF.

Concerning this clonotype itself: A read error may explain this, as a much larger clone is one base away. The J gene is TRBJ2-7, the V gene TRBV5-1; the match to TRBD1 covers 8 bases. V was clipped by 6 bases and J by 0 bases; unmatched bases: 5. Germline V gives CDR1 SGHRS, CDR2 YFSETQ. The CDR3 consists of 14 residues. The CDR3 coding sequence is TGCGCCAGCAACTACAGGGGGAGCTCCTACGAGCAGTACTTC. This translates into CASNYRGSSYEQYF. Complete variable domain (other parts from reference TRBV5-1 and TRBJ2-7): KAGVTQTPRYLIKTRGQQVTLSCSPISGHRSVSWYQQTPGQGLQFLFEYFSETQRNKGNFPGRFSGRQFSNSRSEMNVSTLELGDSALYLCASNYRGSSYEQYFGPGTRLTVT.